The 30 T cell receptor beta chains in this list originate from one sample, sequenced in a study of CD8 T cell repertoires and HIV-1 epitope variants. Using immunoSEQ multiplex PCR, the repertoire was profiled, and TCRdb retains in-frame clones only, with some absent. Among about 2,100 clones listed, around 70% were seen once. These receptors' targets are unknown. The sequencing input was cultured CD8+ T cells derived from PBMCs. The origin of the receptors is a male donor with HIV.

The rearrangement uses TRBV5-1 and TRBJ2-7, with D tentatively TRBD1 (7 bases). Trimming cost V 7 bases and J 1 base, with 9 bases left between them. The CDR3 is 12 residues long. The V gene's germline CDR1 is SGHRS and CDR2 YFSETQ. In DNA, the CDR3 is TGCGCCAGCGCGGGACAGTCCTACGAGCAGTACTTC. Its translation is CASAGQSYEQYF.

The rearrangement uses TRBV5-1 and TRBJ2-1; the D is unclear. The CDR3 has 13 amino acids. Germline V lookup: CDR1 SGHRS, CDR2 YFSETQ. Trimming left V 0 bases short and J 3 bases short, with 4 bases between. The CDR3 sequence: CASSLGVYNEQFF. CDR3 in DNA: TGCGCCAGCAGCTTGGGTGTCTACAATGAGCAGTTCTTC.

V and J are TRBV27 and TRBJ1-2, with D perhaps TRBD1 (5 bases). With 1 base removed from V and 3 bases from J, the gap between germline ends came to 9 bases. The CDR3 has 14 amino acids. The germline gives CDR1 MNHEY, CDR2 SMNVEV (reference sequence). The CDR3 sequence: CASSLWGGDYGYTF. As DNA, the CDR3 is TGTGCCAGCAGTTTATGGGGCGGGGACTATGGCTACACCTTC.

The chain's CDR3 is CASSLSWGPATEAFF. For the CDR3, the DNA is TGTGCCAGCAGTTTATCCTGGGGGCCTGCCACTGAAGCTTTCTTT. This chain links TRBV27 with TRBJ1-1, with D possibly matching TRBD1 (6 bases). CDR1 is MNHEY and CDR2 is SMNVEV in the germline V gene (reference sequence). V dropped 0 bases and J dropped 4 bases, with 12 bases sitting between them. The CDR3 totals 15 residues.

By share of the sample, this clone is large. The chain carries TRBV27 and TRBJ1-1; tentatively, D is TRBD1 (5 bases). The CDR3 spans 13 residues. V was pared by 2 bases and J by 5 bases, with 9 bases between. Per the germline V gene, CDR1 is MNHEY and CDR2 is SMNVEV (reference sequence). The CDR3 sequence is CASSLGGGTEAFF. For the CDR3, the DNA is TGTGCCAGCAGTTTAGGGGGAGGGACTGAAGCTTTCTTT.

The chain couples TRBV6-6 to TRBJ2-5; D is perhaps TRBD1 (7 bases). The CDR3 is made up of 14 amino acids. V lost 0 bases, J lost 5 bases, and 10 bases lay in between. Germline CDR1 reads MNHNY; CDR2 reads SVGAGI (reference sequence). The chain's CDR3 is CASSYSAGGETQYF. The CDR3 DNA reads as TGTGCCAGCAGTTACTCGGCAGGGGGGGAGACCCAGTACTTC.

The chain carries TRBV7-2 and TRBJ1-4; 9 bases map to TRBD1. Germline values: CDR1 SGHTA, CDR2 FQGNSA. Losses at the gene ends were 5 bases for V and 8 bases for J; bases not matched to a gene: 9. CDR3 length equals 15 residues. CDR3 coding DNA: TGTGCCAGCAGCCCGTACAGGGGGCTCGGGGAAAAACTGTTTTTT. Protein product: CASSPYRGLGEKLFF.

The rearrangement links TRBV5-1 to TRBJ1-1; D may be TRBD1 (6 bases). V was shortened by 0 bases and J by 4 bases, with 13 bases between the two germline ends. This CDR3 contains 15 residues. The germline gives CDR1 SGHRS, CDR2 YFSETQ. This CDR3 is CASSLALGAGTEAFF. The CDR3 DNA follows: TGCGCCAGCAGCTTGGCTCTGGGGGCAGGCACTGAAGCTTTCTTT.

The genes are TRBV7-2 and TRBJ1-5; D is uncertain. The CDR3 is made up of 13 amino acids. The germline CDR1 and CDR2 sequences are SGHTA and FQGNSA. Between the trimmed V and J ends, which lost 2 bases and 4 bases, there was a span of 6 bases. This CDR3 reads CASSLRPNQPQHF. The CDR3, as DNA: TGTGCCAGCAGCTTACGGCCTAATCAGCCCCAGCATTTT.

The chain employs TRBV15 and TRBJ2-6; D remains ambiguous. CDR1 and CDR2 (germline): LNHNV, YYDKDF (reference sequence). The ends were cut back, 0 bases at V and 0 bases at J, with 6 bases in the middle. The CDR3 totals 16 residues. CDR3 loop: CATSRDRGSGANVLTF. For the CDR3, the DNA is TGTGCCACCAGCAGAGATCGCGGCTCTGGGGCCAACGTCCTGACTTTC.

The chain couples TRBV7-9 to TRBJ2-7; 9 bases match TRBD1. V was clipped by 7 bases and J by 4 bases; unmatched bases: 8. The CDR3 sequence is 14 residues long. Germline V lookup: CDR1 SEHNR, CDR2 FQNEAQ (reference sequence). The CDR3 coding sequence is TGTGCCAGCAACCCGGGACAGGGACCTTACGAGCAGTACTTC. It specifies CASNPGQGPYEQYF.

The V and J genes are TRBV2 and TRBJ1-5; the match to TRBD1 covers 7 bases. Germline trimming cut 9 bases from V and 3 bases from J; bases unmatched to any gene: 5. The CDR3 runs 13 residues. Germline V gives CDR1 SNHLY, CDR2 FYNNEI. CDR3 nucleotide sequence: TGTGCCAGTTCGGACAGGATCAATCAGCCCCAGCATTTT. Translated: CASSDRINQPQHF.

This chain uses TRBV5-8 with TRBJ2-3, with TRBD1 identical over 7 bases. J gave up 1 base and V 0 bases, and 2 bases lay outside the gene matches. From germline, CDR1 is SGHTS and CDR2 YDEGEE. This CDR3 is 15 amino acids long. The CDR3 nucleotides are TGTGCCAGCAGCTTGGAAGGGGGCCGCACAGATACGCAGTATTTT. It yields the protein CASSLEGGRTDTQYF.

The chain employs TRBV29-1 and TRBJ1-4; D is unclear. CDR1 is SQVTM, CDR2 ANQGSEA, per germline. Deletions cut 1 base from V and 0 bases from J, with 6 bases between. This CDR3 is built from 14 residues. CDR3 protein: CSVEGAATNEKLFF. The CDR3 nucleotides are TGCAGCGTTGAAGGTGCCGCAACTAATGAAAAACTGTTTTTT.

V is TRBV7-2 and J is TRBJ2-7; D remains unclear. Trimming shortened V by 1 base and J by 3 bases, and 7 bases separated the two germline ends. CDR3 length: 13 residues. CDR1 is SGHTA and CDR2 is FQGNSA in the germline V gene. Here the CDR3 DNA reads TGTGCCAGCAGCTTAGACAGCTACTACGAGCAGTACTTC. Amino acid sequence: CASSLDSYYEQYF.

The chain is built from TRBV19 and TRBJ2-7; TRBD1 aligns across 11 bases. The CDR3 consists of 14 residues. Germline V gene sequence: CDR1 LNHDA, CDR2 SQIVND (reference sequence). Unmatched junction bases numbered 5, after V lost 8 bases and J lost 2 bases. The CDR3 sequence is CASQPGQGAYEQYF. The CDR3 DNA sequence: TGTGCCAGTCAACCGGGACAGGGGGCCTACGAGCAGTACTTC.

This clone was counted a few times. V is TRBV6-6 and J is TRBJ2-5, with 12 bases aligning to TRBD1. This CDR3 has 16 amino acids. V lost 5 bases and J lost 5; bases outside the gene matches: 9. From germline, CDR1 is MNHNY and CDR2 SVGAGI (reference sequence). The CDR3 here is CASSQGQGAFSETQYF. The CDR3 DNA reads as TGTGCCAGCAGTCAGGGACAGGGGGCGTTTTCCGAGACCCAGTACTTC.

This clone was counted a single time. This sequence joins TRBV28 and TRBJ2-7, with TRBD1 matching 11 bases. Germline values: CDR1 MDHEN, CDR2 SYDVKM. V shed 7 bases and J 2 bases; nucleotides not matched to a gene: 4. This CDR3 contains 14 residues. The CDR3 reads CASNPGQGAYEQYF. CDR3 coding DNA: TGTGCCAGCAATCCGGGACAGGGGGCCTACGAGCAGTACTTC.

This chain joins TRBV28 and TRBJ2-1; D is possibly TRBD2 (5 bases). This CDR3 is built from 16 residues. Germline V CDR1 and CDR2: MDHEN, SYDVKM. V lost 3 bases and J 0 bases, leaving 12 bases between the germline ends. This CDR3 reads CASSFIRRSSYNEQFF. CDR3 DNA sequence: TGTGCCAGCAGTTTTATTAGGAGGAGCTCCTACAATGAGCAGTTCTTC. Full variable domain (remainder filled in from reference TRBV28 and TRBJ2-1): DVKVTQSSRYLVKRTGEKVFLECVQDMDHENMFWYRQDPGLGLRLIYFSYDVKMKEKGDIPEGYSVSREKKERFSLILESASTNQTSMYLCASSFIRRSSYNEQFFGPGTRLTVL.

This clone was counted a single time. The chain is built from TRBV14 and TRBJ2-2, with D unresolved. The V gene lost 4 bases and the J gene lost 3 bases, with 9 bases spanning the gap. Per the germline V gene, CDR1 is SGHDN and CDR2 is FVKESK. This CDR3 region has 14 residues. The CDR3 DNA is TGTGCCAGCAGCCCTCAGATGTACACCGGGGAGCTGTTTTTT. Amino acids: CASSPQMYTGELFF.

This clone was seen a few times. The chain recombines TRBV4-3 with TRBJ2-7; 8 nucleotides align to TRBD1. Germline V gene lookup returns CDR1 LGHNA and CDR2 YSLEER. The CDR3 is 13 amino acids. The junction had 5 bases not matched to a gene; V was cut back by 4 bases and J by 6 bases. The CDR3 region has the DNA TGCGCCAGCAGCCCGCGGACAGGGTTCGAGCAGTACTTC. Protein product: CASSPRTGFEQYF.

This clone showed up just once. This rearrangement joins TRBV6-5 to TRBJ2-2; unclear D gene. This CDR3 has 16 amino acids. V dropped 2 bases and J dropped 5 bases, with 15 bases sitting between them. Germline lookup yields CDR1 MNHEY and CDR2 SVGAGI. The CDR3 DNA reads TGTGCCAGCAGTTACGAGGACCGAATGCCAACCGGGGAGCTGTTTTTT. Translation gives CASSYEDRMPTGELFF.

V is TRBV28 and J is TRBJ2-1; tentatively, D is TRBD2 (6 bases). Trimming stripped 6 bases from V and 8 bases from J, with 14 bases between. Germline assignment: CDR1 MDHEN and CDR2 SYDVKM. The CDR3 consists of 13 residues. Written as DNA, the CDR3 is TGTGCCAGCAGGAGCGGGTCGGAGCATGAGCAGTTCTTC. This codes for CASRSGSEHEQFF.

The chain joins TRBV9 to TRBJ1-2; D unclear. From germline, CDR1 is SGDLS and CDR2 YYNGEE. This CDR3 contains 14 residues. Trimming removed 0 bases from V and 3 bases from J, with 9 bases in between. The CDR3 bases are TGTGCCAGCAGCGTAGTAGAGGGCGACTATGGCTACACCTTC. It codes for CASSVVEGDYGYTF.

Only a few counts were recorded for this clone. The CDR3 protein is CASSPQLEYEQYF. CDR3 bases: TGTGCCAGCAGTCCCCAACTAGAATACGAGCAGTACTTC. The rearrangement links TRBV6-5 to TRBJ2-7; tentatively, D is TRBD2 (5 bases). The germline CDR1 and CDR2 sequences are MNHEY and SVGAGI. This CDR3 is 13 amino acids long. V shed 5 bases and J shed 4 bases, with 12 bases lying between them.

In this sample, this clone turned up once. This sequence joins TRBV7-8 and TRBJ2-1; D is ambiguous. This CDR3 is 12 amino acids long. V was clipped by 7 bases and J by 5 bases, with 9 bases between them. Germline V gene sequence: CDR1 SGHVS, CDR2 FQNEAQ. The CDR3 region has the DNA TGTGCCAGCACCCTCATGGACAATGAGCAGTTCTTC. It encodes CASTLMDNEQFF.

This clone is deemed large. The chain joins TRBV4-3 to TRBJ2-3; D is undetermined. In germline, CDR1 is LGHNA, CDR2 YSLEER. The V end was cut by 0 bases, the J end by 6 bases, with 16 bases between. The CDR3 extends over 16 amino acids. CDR3 nucleotide sequence: TGCGCCAGCAGCCAAGACCGGCCCAGTAGGGCGGATACGCAGTATTTT. Its protein product is CASSQDRPSRADTQYF.

The chain is built from TRBV6-5 and TRBJ2-3; 7 positions agree with TRBD2. V lost 9 bases, J lost 4 bases, and 13 bases stayed unmatched. There are 15 residues in the CDR3. The germline V gene encodes CDR1 MNHEY and CDR2 SVGAGI. The CDR3 loop reads CASGSGVVVADTQYF. The CDR3 nucleotides are TGTGCCAGTGGGAGCGGGGTGGTCGTGGCAGATACGCAGTATTTT.

The chain couples TRBV6-5 to TRBJ1-1; TRBD1 aligns across 10 bases. The CDR3 extends over 15 amino acids. Germline V gives CDR1 MNHEY, CDR2 SVGAGI. Losses at the gene ends were 0 bases for V and 6 bases for J; bases not matched to a gene: 4. CDR3 amino acids: CASSYSTGGNAEAFF. CDR3 nucleotides: TGTGCCAGCAGTTACTCGACAGGGGGCAACGCTGAAGCTTTCTTT.

J is TRBJ2-1 and V is TRBV5-1; TRBD1 might be the D (5 bases). The CDR3 is made up of 14 amino acids. The germline gives CDR1 SGHRS, CDR2 YFSETQ. V was clipped by 4 bases and J by 4 bases, with 12 bases between them. The DNA for the CDR3 is TGCGCCAGCAGCCTATCGACAGAATACAATGAGCAGTTCTTC. Amino acids: CASSLSTEYNEQFF. Complete variable domain (other parts from reference TRBV5-1 and TRBJ2-1): KAGVTQTPRYLIKTRGQQVTLSCSPISGHRSVSWYQQTPGQGLQFLFEYFSETQRNKGNFPGRFSGRQFSNSRSEMNVSTLELGDSALYLCASSLSTEYNEQFFGPGTRLTVL.